These T cell receptor beta chains were read from a single sample in a study of T cells in tuberculosis. Some clones are missing from TCRdb's copy, which holds only in-frame ones; the method was immunoSEQ multiplex PCR. The table has fewer than 40,000 clones, 95% to 97% seen once. Sequencing input: PBMCs. The source is a donor under 30 with latent tuberculosis or without tuberculosis infection. Both conserved end residues are part of each CDR3. The D gene is left open where the match is weak. The size entry is marked missing in some rows and otherwise reads once, few, many or a size class.

v_gene	j_gene	d_gene	abundance	CDR3aa	CDR3nt
TRBV6-5	TRBJ2-1	.	.	CASRAGLWNEQFF	TGTGCCAGCAGGGCGGGACTGTGGAATGAGCAGTTCTTC
TRBV5-1	TRBJ2-7	.	.	CASSLEQGYEQYF	TGCGCCAGCAGCTTGGAACAGGGCTACGAGCAGTACTTC
TRBV6-6	TRBJ2-7	TRBD1	.	CASSTSGQGRYEQYF	TGTGCCAGCAGCACCTCGGGACAGGGACGTTACGAGCAGTACTTC
TRBV7-3	TRBJ2-7	.	.	CASSLRGVGPTGAYEQYF	TGTGCCAGCAGCTTAAGGGGAGTTGGACCGACGGGGGCCTACGAGCAGTACTTC
TRBV30	TRBJ1-2	.	.	CACRGSNYGYTF	TGTGCCTGTAGGGGGTCGAACTATGGCTACACCTTC
TRBV7-8	TRBJ1-2	TRBD1	.	CASSFGTGNYGYTF	TGTGCCAGCAGCTTCGGGACAGGGAACTATGGCTACACCTTC
TRBV6-6	TRBJ2-7	TRBD1	.	CASSYSYRGVYYEQYF	TGTGCCAGCAGTTACTCGTACAGGGGGGTTTACTACGAGCAGTACTTC
TRBV18	TRBJ1-1	.	.	CASSPLTGHDTEAFF	TGTGCCAGCTCACCTTTAACAGGCCATGACACTGAAGCTTTCTTT
TRBV9	TRBJ1-2	TRBD1	.	CASSSPGQDYGYTF	TGTGCCAGCAGCTCGCCGGGACAGGACTATGGCTACACCTTC
TRBV7-9	TRBJ1-1	.	.	CASSFRAGADTEAFF	TGTGCCAGCAGCTTTAGGGCAGGGGCGGACACTGAAGCTTTCTTT
TRBV6-1	TRBJ2-7	.	.	CASSEELAGSYEQYF	TGTGCCAGCAGTGAAGAACTAGCTGGTTCCTACGAGCAGTACTTC
TRBV5-1	TRBJ1-1	TRBD1	.	CASSLGTGYTEAFF	TGCGCCAGCAGCTTGGGGACAGGTTACACTGAAGCTTTCTTT
TRBV1	TRBJ1-5	.	.	CTSSHGIGTGAPGSNQPQHF	TGCACCAGCAGCCACGGTATCGGGACAGGGGCCCCGGGTAGCAATCAGCCCCAGCATTTT
TRBV4-1	TRBJ2-3	.	.	CASSYSLAGSPDTQYF	TGCGCCAGCAGCTACTCCCTGGCGGGGTCCCCAGATACGCAGTATTTT
TRBV5-1	TRBJ2-3	.	.	CASSQGAARGGDTQYF	TGCGCCAGCAGCCAGGGAGCGGCCCGGGGAGGAGATACGCAGTATTTT
TRBV19	TRBJ2-5	TRBD2	once	CASKAGGGAETQYF	TGTGCCAGTAAGGCGGGGGGCGGGGCGGAGACCCAGTACTTC
TRBV18	TRBJ1-1	TRBD1	.	CASSPRPGQGYTEAFF	TGTGCCAGCTCACCACGCCCAGGACAGGGCTACACTGAAGCTTTCTTT
TRBV15	TRBJ1-2	.	.	CATSSDKIYGYTF	TGTGCCACCAGCTCCGACAAAATCTATGGCTACACCTTC
TRBV10-2	TRBJ2-3	TRBD2	.	CASSGLAGGSGTDTQYF	TGCGCCAGCAGCGGACTAGCGGGAGGATCCGGCACAGATACGCAGTATTTT
TRBV19	TRBJ1-5	.	.	CASSIGQGRQPQHF	TGTGCCAGTAGTATAGGTCAGGGGCGTCAGCCCCAGCATTTT
TRBV4-1	TRBJ1-2	.	once	CASSHPRGSPGGYTF	TGCGCCAGCAGCCATCCAAGAGGGAGTCCCGGTGGCTACACCTTC
TRBV9	TRBJ2-1	.	once	CASSVAGVTLGQNEQFF	TGTGCCAGCAGCGTAGCAGGGGTGACATTAGGACAAAATGAGCAGTTCTTC
TRBV6-1	TRBJ2-6	.	.	CASSDRRGGANVLTF	TGTGCCAGCAGTGATCGGAGGGGAGGGGCCAACGTCCTGACTTTC
TRBV6-5	TRBJ2-3	.	.	CASSLNSGADTQYF	TGTGCCAGCAGCCTGAACTCCGGGGCAGATACGCAGTATTTT
TRBV29-1	TRBJ1-1	TRBD1	.	CSVGQVTEAFF	TGCAGCGTCGGACAGGTAACTGAAGCTTTCTTT
TRBV9	TRBJ1-2	.	.	CASSERPSRGFDYGYTF	TGTGCCAGCAGCGAGCGACCTAGTAGGGGTTTTGACTATGGCTACACCTTC
TRBV5-4	TRBJ2-3	TRBD1	.	CASSWTGVTNTQYF	TGTGCCAGTAGCTGGACAGGGGTCACGAATACGCAGTATTTT
TRBV5-6	TRBJ2-2	TRBD2	.	CASSYLSAGVYAGELFF	TGTGCCAGCAGCTACCTATCCGCGGGGGTTTATGCCGGGGAGCTGTTTTTT
TRBV2	TRBJ2-1	.	.	CASSEIRLTNYNEQFF	TGTGCCAGCAGTGAAATTCGACTAACTAACTACAATGAGCAGTTCTTC
TRBV2	TRBJ2-1	TRBD1	.	CASRDRVNEQFF	TGTGCCAGCCGGGACAGGGTAAATGAGCAGTTCTTC
TRBV28	TRBJ2-7	.	.	CASSLSGFGYEQYF	TGTGCCAGCAGTTTAAGCGGGTTTGGCTACGAGCAGTACTTC
TRBV2	TRBJ2-7	.	.	CASSPHSSSGHVYEQYF	TGTGCCAGCAGTCCTCACTCCAGCTCGGGACACGTCTACGAGCAGTACTTC
TRBV4-2	TRBJ2-5	TRBD2	.	CASSQRMGGWVTQYF	TGTGCCAGCAGCCAGAGGATGGGGGGGTGGGTGACCCAGTACTTC
TRBV5-4	TRBJ2-3	TRBD1	.	CASSLEGGADTQYF	TGTGCCAGCAGCTTAGAAGGGGGCGCCGATACGCAGTATTTT